The clone carrying this T cell receptor beta chain was recorded at least ten times. Its antigen is as yet unknown. Library construction for TCR beta used iRepertoire HTBI primers and Arm-PCR of CDR3 regions. TCRdb ran MiXCR on the multiplex PCR reads and lists one entry per CDR3 protein. Of 600,000 to 650,000 distinct CDR3 sequences listed, roughly 16% are singletons. This record comes from a study of regulatory T cells in long-lasting Graves disease. Study outcomes and limitations: TCR diversity was lower in persistent Graves' patients (versus newly diagnosed ones).

Described time point: newly diagnosed GD, antithyroid drugs for less than 3 months. Making the TCR library involved RNA that had been extracted from PBMCs. It was by American Thyroid Association guidelines that Graves' disease was diagnosed. Germline assignment: CDR1 SGHRS and CDR2 YFSETQ. V dropped 4 bases and J dropped 2; count of bases not matched to a gene: 6. This CDR3 region has 15 residues. These records were also assigned to another study, of T cells in Graves' hyperthyroidism and ophthalmopathy. According to that study: Ophthalmopathy and stable hyperthyroidism were separated by a 13 V-J model.

The V gene is TRBV5-1, the J gene TRBJ2-3; TRBD2 matches 8 bases. Material: peripheral blood mononuclear cells (PBMCs), obtained at new diagnosis, from a patient treated with antithyroid drugs. This receptor was obtained from a woman aged 25-40 years with Graves disease. CDR3 in amino acids: CASSPPLAVTDTQYF. CDR3 sequence (DNA): TGCGCCAGCAGCCCACCACTAGCGGTCACAGATACGCAGTATTTT.